The clone carrying this T cell receptor beta chain was picked up a small number of times. Per the original methods: Using reference gene primer amplification, nucleated cell counts were estimated. Clones were read by immunoSEQ multiplex PCR, and TCRdb kept only the in-frame ones, dropping some. Clonal size and the V and J genes are those of that table, whereas D and trimming came from the DNA. The sample lists roughly 280,000 clones; 80% to 90% were seen once. Trimming stripped 4 bases from V and 1 base from J, with 10 bases between. The CDR3 is made up of 13 amino acids. Per the germline V gene, CDR1 is GTSNPN and CDR2 is SVGIG (reference sequence). The data stem from a study of blood T cell repertoires in COVID-19. About the study: COVID-19 samples, acute and convalescent, were from the United States, Italy and Spain.

Recovery meant two consecutive negative NP/OP PCR tests, professional clearance, or resolved symptoms. The gene calls are TRBV30 and TRBJ1-1, with D unresolved. The sample was PBMCs or T cells enriched from blood (not recorded which). The sequence was obtained from a woman aged 18-30 years who had recovered from COVID-19. For the CDR3, the DNA is TGTGCCTGGAATTTAGGAGCGAACACTGAAGCTTTCTTT. As protein: CAWNLGANTEAFF.